This TCR beta chain was identified in a study of T cells in Graves' hyperthyroidism and ophthalmopathy. It was RNA transcripts that yielded the amplified TCR beta CDR3 regions. With the HTBI primer set, the TCR CDR3 went through a first round of RT-PCR. TCRdb fed the multiplex PCR reads into MiXCR, producing one record per CDR3 protein. The sample consists of some 620,000 distinct CDR3 sequences, 16% of them appearing once. Stable Graves' hyperthyroidism denoted no ophthalmopathy progression over 18 months. V lost 6 bases to trimming and J lost 5 bases; unmatched junction nucleotides: 9. The CDR3 has 13 residues. Per the germline V gene, CDR1 is DFQATT and CDR2 is SNEGSKA (reference sequence). This clonotype was recorded many times.

Sequenced material: blood. This TCR came from a woman aged 25 to 39 with Graves' hyperthyroidism. This chain joins TRBV20-1 and TRBJ1-1; 7 bases line up with TRBD1. The CDR3 sequence: CSADDRAGTEAFF. In DNA, the CDR3 is TGCAGTGCGGACGACAGGGCGGGAACTGAAGCTTTCTTT.